This record covers a single T cell receptor (beta chain). Its specific antigen is unknown. Qualities for individual bases were not recorded, and no much larger clone is one base off. These data belong to a study of blood T cell repertoires in COVID-19 (dated by TCRdb to 2018 to 2020). About the investigation overall: Samples covering the acute and convalescent phases of COVID-19 were provided by collaborators in the United States, Italy and Spain. The material from the prospective study consisted of cDNA or gDNA derived from T cells, B-cell-depleted T cells, or PBMCs. The dataset comprised deeply sampled blood TCRbeta repertoires from subjects exposed to, actively infected with, or recovered from COVID-19. The repertoires were made available in a free public database intended to serve as a resource for research on the immune response to SARS-CoV-2. The samples were drawn from the first 160 participants of the ongoing ImmuneRACE study and from 1,254 subjects provided by 6 global collaborators. The sample metadata nearly always contained a de-identified subject ID, COVID-19 status, age in years and sex. Where available, HLA class I and class II types were obtained from metadata supplied by the sample provider rather than from assay-based typing.

TCRbeta CDR3 regions were amplified from genomic DNA by means of the immunoSEQ Assay, a bias-controlled multiplex PCR. The authors' pipeline ran thus. Nucleated cell counts per sample were estimated from amplification of reference gene primers within the assay. Sequence reads were collapsed and filtered to measure the absolute abundance of every unique TCRbeta CDR3 rearrangement. For each sample, productive Simpson clonality was calculated by taking the square root of Simpson's diversity index across productive rearrangements. Here the immuneACCESS table is served through TCRdb, limited to in-frame sequences with V and J called. Missing clones are a known gap in these copies; in checked studies unresolved V genes cover under half, and the rest lacks a known reason. D and trimming were read from the DNA, whereas the V and J calls and clone size are those reported in that table. Here the sample has about 140,000 clones; around nine tenths occur a single time. The leading ten clones occupy more than 1.5% of the sample.

Whole blood was collected in K2EDTA tubes by collaborating institutions according to the institutions' own protocols. For TCRbeta analysis, collaborators shipped samples as frozen whole blood, isolated PBMCs, or DNA extracted from either of those sample types. Study-wide conclusions, independent of this receptor: How much clinical and demographic metadata was included differed by source and by participant, and the metadata was provided uncurated.

The specimen was peripheral blood. This sequence was found in a woman in her sixties or seventies with acute or convalescent COVID-19.

The DNA reads as follows: TGTGCCAGCAGCTTAGTCGCGCGGGGGGGCAGCAATGAGCAGTTCTTC. This gives the protein CASSLVARGGSNEQFF. Recombination joined TRBV11-2 with TRBJ2-1, with 9 junctional bases fitting TRBD2. The germline V end is reduced by 1 base and the J end by 6 bases; junction bases left unmatched: 7. CDR1 and CDR2, looked up from the germline V gene, are SGHAT and FQNNGV. The CDR3 numbers 16 residues from cysteine through phenylalanine. The retained sequence is limited to the CDR3, 48 bases, with the frame set at the first base.